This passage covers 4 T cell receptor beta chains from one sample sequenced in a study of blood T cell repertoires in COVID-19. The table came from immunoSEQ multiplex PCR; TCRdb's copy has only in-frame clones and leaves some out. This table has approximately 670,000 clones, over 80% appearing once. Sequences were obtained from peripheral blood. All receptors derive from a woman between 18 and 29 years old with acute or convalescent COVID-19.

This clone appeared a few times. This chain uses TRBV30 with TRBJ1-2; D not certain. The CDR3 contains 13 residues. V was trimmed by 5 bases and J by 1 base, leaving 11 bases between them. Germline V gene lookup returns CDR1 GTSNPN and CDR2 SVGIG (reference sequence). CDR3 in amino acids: CAWAPQFNYGYTF. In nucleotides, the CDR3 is TGTGCCTGGGCACCACAGTTTAACTATGGCTACACCTTC.

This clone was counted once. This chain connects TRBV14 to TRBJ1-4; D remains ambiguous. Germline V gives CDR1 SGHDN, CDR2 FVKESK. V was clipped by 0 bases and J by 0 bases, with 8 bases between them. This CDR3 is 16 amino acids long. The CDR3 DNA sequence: TGTGCCAGCAGCCAAGACTGGGCTGCAACTAATGAAAAACTGTTTTTT. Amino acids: CASSQDWAATNEKLFF.

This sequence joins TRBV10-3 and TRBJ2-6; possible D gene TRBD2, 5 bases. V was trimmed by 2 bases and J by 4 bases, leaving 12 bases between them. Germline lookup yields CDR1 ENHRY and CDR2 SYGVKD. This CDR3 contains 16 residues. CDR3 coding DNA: TGTGCCATCAGTGAGGATGAGGGTTCCGGGGCCAACGTCCTGACTTTC. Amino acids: CAISEDEGSGANVLTF.

CDR3 in DNA: TGTGCCAGCAGTTACTCGAGGCAGGGCAACACCGGGGAGCTGTTTTTT. The encoded protein is CASSYSRQGNTGELFF. This rearrangement joins TRBV6-5 to TRBJ2-2; maybe TRBD1 (5 bases). The CDR3 covers 16 residues. CDR1 and CDR2 from the germline V gene are MNHEY and SVGAGI. Trimming took 0 bases from V and 2 from J, leaving 10 bases between them.